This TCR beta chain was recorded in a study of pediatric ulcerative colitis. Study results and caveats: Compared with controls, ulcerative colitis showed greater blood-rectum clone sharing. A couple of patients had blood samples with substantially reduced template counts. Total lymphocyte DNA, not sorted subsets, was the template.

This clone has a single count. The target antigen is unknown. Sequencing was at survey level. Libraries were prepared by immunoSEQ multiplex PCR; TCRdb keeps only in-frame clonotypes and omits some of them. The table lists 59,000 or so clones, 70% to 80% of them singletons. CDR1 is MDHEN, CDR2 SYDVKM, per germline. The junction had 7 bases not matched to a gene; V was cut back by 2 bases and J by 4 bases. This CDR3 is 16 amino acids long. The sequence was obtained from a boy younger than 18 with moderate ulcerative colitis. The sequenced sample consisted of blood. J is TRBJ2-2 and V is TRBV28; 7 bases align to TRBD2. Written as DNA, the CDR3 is TGTGCCAGCAGTTTACTTCAGGCGGGAGTCACCGGGGAGCTGTTTTTT. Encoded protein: CASSLLQAGVTGELFF. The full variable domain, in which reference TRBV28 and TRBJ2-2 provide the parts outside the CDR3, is DVKVTQSSRYLVKRTGEKVFLECVQDMDHENMFWYRQDPGLGLRLIYFSYDVKMKEKGDIPEGYSVSREKKERFSLILESASTNQTSMYLCASSLLQAGVTGELFFGEGSRLTVL.